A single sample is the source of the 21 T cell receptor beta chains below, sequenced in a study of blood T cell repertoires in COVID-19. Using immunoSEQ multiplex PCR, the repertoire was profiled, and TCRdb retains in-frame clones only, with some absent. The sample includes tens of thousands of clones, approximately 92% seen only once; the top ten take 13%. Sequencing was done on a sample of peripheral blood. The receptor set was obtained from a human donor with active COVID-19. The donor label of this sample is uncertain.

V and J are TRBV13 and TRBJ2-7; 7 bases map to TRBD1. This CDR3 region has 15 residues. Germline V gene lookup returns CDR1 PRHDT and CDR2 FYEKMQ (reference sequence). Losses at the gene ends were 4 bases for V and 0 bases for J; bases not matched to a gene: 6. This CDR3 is CASSSRDSLSYEQYF. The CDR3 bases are TGTGCCAGCAGCTCCCGGGACAGCCTCTCCTACGAGCAGTACTTC.

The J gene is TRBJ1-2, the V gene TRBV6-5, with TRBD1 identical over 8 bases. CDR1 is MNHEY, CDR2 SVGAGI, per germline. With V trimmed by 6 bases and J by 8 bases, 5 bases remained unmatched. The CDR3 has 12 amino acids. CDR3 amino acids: CASRRTGPGYTF. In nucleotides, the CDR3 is TGTGCCAGCAGGCGGACAGGGCCCGGCTACACCTTC.

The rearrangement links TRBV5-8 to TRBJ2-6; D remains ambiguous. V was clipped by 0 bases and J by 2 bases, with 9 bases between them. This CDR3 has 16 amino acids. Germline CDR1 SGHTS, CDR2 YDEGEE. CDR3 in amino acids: CASSLGQFTGANVLTF. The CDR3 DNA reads TGTGCCAGCAGCTTGGGCCAGTTCACTGGGGCCAACGTCCTGACTTTC.

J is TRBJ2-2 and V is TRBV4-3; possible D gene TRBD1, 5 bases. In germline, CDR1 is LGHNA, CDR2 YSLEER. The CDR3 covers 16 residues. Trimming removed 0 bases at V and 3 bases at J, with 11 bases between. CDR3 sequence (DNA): TGCGCCAGCAGCCAAGACTTTCCAGGGCACACCGGGGAGCTGTTTTTT. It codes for CASSQDFPGHTGELFF.

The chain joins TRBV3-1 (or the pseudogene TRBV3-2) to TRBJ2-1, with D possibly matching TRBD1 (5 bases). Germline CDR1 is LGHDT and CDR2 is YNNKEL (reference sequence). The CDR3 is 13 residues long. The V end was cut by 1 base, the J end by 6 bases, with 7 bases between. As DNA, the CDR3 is TGTGCCAGCAGCCAAGTCAGGGCCAATGAGCAGTTCTTC. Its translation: CASSQVRANEQFF.

The CDR3: CASSVGLAAGVQYF. The CDR3, as DNA: TGTGCCAGCAGCGTTGGACTAGCTGCGGGAGTGCAGTACTTC. This rearrangement joins TRBV5-6 to TRBJ2-7, with 8 bases matching TRBD2. This CDR3 is built from 14 residues. The germline gives CDR1 SGHDT, CDR2 YYEEEE. The trim removed 4 bases at V and 9 bases at J, leaving 12 bases unmatched.

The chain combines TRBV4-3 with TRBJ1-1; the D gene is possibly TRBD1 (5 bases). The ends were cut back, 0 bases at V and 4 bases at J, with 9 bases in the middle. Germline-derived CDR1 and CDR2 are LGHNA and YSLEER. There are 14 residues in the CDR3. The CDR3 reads CASSQDGGATEAFF. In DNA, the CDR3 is TGCGCCAGCAGCCAAGATGGCGGGGCCACTGAAGCTTTCTTT.

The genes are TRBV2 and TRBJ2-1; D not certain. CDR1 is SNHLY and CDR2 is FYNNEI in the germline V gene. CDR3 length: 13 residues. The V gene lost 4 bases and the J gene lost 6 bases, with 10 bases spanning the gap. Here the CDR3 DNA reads TGTGCCAGCAGTGCTAACCAGCGCAATGAGCAGTTCTTC. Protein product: CASSANQRNEQFF.

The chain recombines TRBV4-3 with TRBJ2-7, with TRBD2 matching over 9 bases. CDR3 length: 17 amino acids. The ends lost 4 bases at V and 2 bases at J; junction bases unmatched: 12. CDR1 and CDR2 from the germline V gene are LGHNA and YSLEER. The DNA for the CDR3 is TGCGCCAGCAGCCTATCCATTGGGCGGGAGGGAACCTACGAGCAGTACTTC. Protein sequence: CASSLSIGREGTYEQYF.

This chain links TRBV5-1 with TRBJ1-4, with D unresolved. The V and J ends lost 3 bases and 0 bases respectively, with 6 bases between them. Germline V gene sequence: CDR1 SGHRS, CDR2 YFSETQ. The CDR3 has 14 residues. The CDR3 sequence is CASSSAATNEKLFF. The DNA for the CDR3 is TGCGCCAGCAGCTCGGCGGCAACTAATGAAAAACTGTTTTTT.

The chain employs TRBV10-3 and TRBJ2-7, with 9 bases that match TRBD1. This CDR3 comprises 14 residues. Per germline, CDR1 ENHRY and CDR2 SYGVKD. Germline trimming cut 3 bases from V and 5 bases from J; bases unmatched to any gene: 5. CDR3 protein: CAISDTGQGNEQYF. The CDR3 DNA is TGTGCCATCAGTGATACCGGACAGGGGAACGAGCAGTACTTC.

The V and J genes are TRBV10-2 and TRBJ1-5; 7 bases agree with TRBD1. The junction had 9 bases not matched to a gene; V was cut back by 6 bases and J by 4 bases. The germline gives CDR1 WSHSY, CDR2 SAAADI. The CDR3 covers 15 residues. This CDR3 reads CASSPTGTANQPQHF. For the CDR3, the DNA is TGCGCCAGCAGCCCCACCGGGACAGCTAATCAGCCCCAGCATTTT.

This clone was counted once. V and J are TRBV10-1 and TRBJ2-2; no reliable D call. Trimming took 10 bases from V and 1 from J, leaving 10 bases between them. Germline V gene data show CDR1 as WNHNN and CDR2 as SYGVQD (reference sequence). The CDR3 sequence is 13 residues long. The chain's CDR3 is CATKPGNTGELFF. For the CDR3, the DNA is TGCGCCACCAAACCGGGGAACACCGGGGAGCTGTTTTTT.

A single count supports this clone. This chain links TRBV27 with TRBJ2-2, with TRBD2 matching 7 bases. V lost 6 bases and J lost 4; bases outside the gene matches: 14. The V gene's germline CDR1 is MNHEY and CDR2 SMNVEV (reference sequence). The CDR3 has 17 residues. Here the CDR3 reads CASRGGVGSRPTGELFF. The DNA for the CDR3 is TGTGCCAGCAGGGGGGGGGTTGGTTCCCGCCCCACCGGGGAGCTGTTTTTT.

The CDR3 loop is CASSFLGNQPQHF. For the CDR3, the DNA is TGTGCCAGCAGTTTTCTTGGCAATCAGCCCCAGCATTTT. V is TRBV27 and J is TRBJ1-5; D gene ambiguous. Trimming removed 3 bases from V and 2 bases from J, with 5 bases in between. Germline V gene lookup returns CDR1 MNHEY and CDR2 SMNVEV (reference sequence). This CDR3 spans 13 amino acids.

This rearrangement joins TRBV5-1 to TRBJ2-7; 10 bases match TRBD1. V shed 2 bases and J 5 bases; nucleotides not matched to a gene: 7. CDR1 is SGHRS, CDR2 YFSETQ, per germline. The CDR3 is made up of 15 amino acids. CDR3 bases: TGCGCCAGCAGCTTAAGGGACAGGGGTATCAACGAGCAGTACTTC. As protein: CASSLRDRGINEQYF.

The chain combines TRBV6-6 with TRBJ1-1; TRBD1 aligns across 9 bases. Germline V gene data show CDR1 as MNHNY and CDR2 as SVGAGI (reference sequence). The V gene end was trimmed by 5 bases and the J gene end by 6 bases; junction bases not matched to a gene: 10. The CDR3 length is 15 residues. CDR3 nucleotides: TGTGCCAGCAGTCGACTGGGGACAGGGATGGCTGAAGCTTTCTTT. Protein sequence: CASSRLGTGMAEAFF.

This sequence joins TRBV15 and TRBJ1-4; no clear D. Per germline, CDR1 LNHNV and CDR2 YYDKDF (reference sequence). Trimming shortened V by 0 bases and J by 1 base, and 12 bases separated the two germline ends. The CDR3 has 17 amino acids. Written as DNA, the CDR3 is TGTGCCACCAGCAGAGATCGGGGTGGGAGAACTAATGAAAAACTGTTTTTT. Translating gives CATSRDRGGRTNEKLFF. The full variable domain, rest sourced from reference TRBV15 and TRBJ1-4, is DAMVIQNPRYQVTQFGKPVTLSCSQTLNHNVMYWYQQKSSQAPKLLFHYYDKDFNNEADTPDNFQSRRPNTSFCFLDIRSPGLGDTAMYLCATSRDRGGRTNEKLFFGSGTQLSVL.

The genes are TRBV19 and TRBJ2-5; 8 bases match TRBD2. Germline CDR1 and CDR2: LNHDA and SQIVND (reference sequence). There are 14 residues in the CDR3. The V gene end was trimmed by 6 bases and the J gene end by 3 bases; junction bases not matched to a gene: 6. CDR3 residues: CASSRGGIEETQYF. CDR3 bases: TGTGCCAGTAGCCGGGGGGGCATCGAAGAGACCCAGTACTTC.

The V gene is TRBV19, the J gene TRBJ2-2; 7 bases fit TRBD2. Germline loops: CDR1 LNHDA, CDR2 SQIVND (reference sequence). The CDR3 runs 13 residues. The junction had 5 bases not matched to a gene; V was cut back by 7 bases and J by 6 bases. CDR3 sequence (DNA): TGTGCCAGTAACGGGGAGGGTGCCGGGGAGCTGTTTTTT. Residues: CASNGEGAGELFF.

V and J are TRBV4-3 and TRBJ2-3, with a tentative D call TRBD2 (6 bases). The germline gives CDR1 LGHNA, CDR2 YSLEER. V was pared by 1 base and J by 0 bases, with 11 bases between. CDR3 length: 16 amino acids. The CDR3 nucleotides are TGCGCCAGCAGCCAAGTGCGGGGAGGTAGCACAGATACGCAGTATTTT. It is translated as CASSQVRGGSTDTQYF.